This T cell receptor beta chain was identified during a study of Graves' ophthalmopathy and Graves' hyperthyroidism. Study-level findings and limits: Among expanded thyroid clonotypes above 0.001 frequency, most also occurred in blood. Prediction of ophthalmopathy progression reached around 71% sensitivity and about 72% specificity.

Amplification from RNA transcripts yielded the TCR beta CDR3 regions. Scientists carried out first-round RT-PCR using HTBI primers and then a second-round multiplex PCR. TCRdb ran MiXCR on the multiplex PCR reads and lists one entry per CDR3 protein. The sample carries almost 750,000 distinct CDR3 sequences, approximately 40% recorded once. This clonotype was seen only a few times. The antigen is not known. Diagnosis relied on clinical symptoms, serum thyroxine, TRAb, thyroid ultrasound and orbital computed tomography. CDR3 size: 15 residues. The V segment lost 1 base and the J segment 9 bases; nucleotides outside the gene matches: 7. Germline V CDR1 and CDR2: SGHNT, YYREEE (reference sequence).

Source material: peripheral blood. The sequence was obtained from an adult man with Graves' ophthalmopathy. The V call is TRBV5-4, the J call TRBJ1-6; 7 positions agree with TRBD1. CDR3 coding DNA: TGTGCCAGCAGCTTGCGACAGGGCCCTAGTTCACCCCTCCACTTT. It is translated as CASSLRQGPSSPLHF.